The 26 T cell receptor beta chains reported below all come from one sample, sequenced in a study of T cells after yellow fever vaccination. TCRdb processed the 5' RACE reads anew with MiXCR; each CDR3 protein has one entry. The sample lists under 550,000 distinct CDR3 sequences, 21% seen once, with less than 20% in the top ten. The sample was PBMCs, taken less than 25 days after the first yellow fever vaccination. The origin of the receptors is a man in his late teens or twenties who received the YFV17D yellow fever vaccine.

V gene TRBV7-2 combines with J gene TRBJ2-1, with no clear D. The V end lost 5 bases, the J end lost 9 bases, and 14 bases lay between the germline ends. Per germline, CDR1 SGHTA and CDR2 FQGNSA. There are 13 residues in the CDR3. CDR3 loop: CASSLTERSEQFF. CDR3 sequence (DNA): TGTGCCAGCAGCCTAACCGAACGGTCTGAGCAGTTCTTC. Combining the CDR3 with reference TRBV7-2 and TRBJ2-1 gives the whole variable domain GAGVSQSPSNKVTEKGKDVELRCDPISGHTALYWYRQSLGQGLEFLIYFQGNSAPDKSGLPSDRFSAERTGGSVSTLTIQRTQQEDSAVYLCASSLTERSEQFFGPGTRLTVL.

The chain has TRBV6-2 or TRBV6-3 and TRBJ2-5, with 9 bases fitting TRBD1. Germline values: CDR1 MNHEY, CDR2 SVGEGT. CDR3 length equals 15 residues. The J segment lost 4 bases and the V segment lost 6 bases, leaving 9 bases of the junction unmatched. CDR3 in amino acids: CASSPQGAAGETQYF. CDR3 bases: TGTGCCAGCAGCCCACAGGGGGCCGCCGGAGAGACCCAGTACTTC.

This clonotype was counted a few times. The genes are TRBV7-2 and TRBJ2-7, with a possible D match to TRBD2 (6 bases). Trimming stripped 2 bases from V and 5 bases from J, with 16 bases between. Germline V gives CDR1 SGHTA, CDR2 FQGNSA. This CDR3 spans 15 amino acids. The CDR3 DNA sequence: TGTGCCAGCAGCTTAAATGGTGGGGGGTGGGACGAGCAGTACGTC. Protein product: CASSLNGGGWDEQYV.

J is TRBJ1-5 and V is TRBV6-2 or TRBV6-3; unclear D gene. The CDR3 has 15 residues. Germline values: CDR1 MNHEY, CDR2 SVGEGT. Between the trimmed V and J ends, which lost 7 bases and 0 bases, there was a span of 13 bases. The CDR3 is CASKVDGYSNQPQHF. In nucleotides, the CDR3 is TGTGCCAGCAAGGTAGACGGGTATAGCAATCAGCCCCAGCATTTT.

At least ten counts were recorded for this clonotype. The V call is TRBV5-1, the J call TRBJ2-2, with 8 bases lining up with TRBD1. Germline CDR1 is SGHRS and CDR2 is YFSETQ. The CDR3 has 14 amino acids. With 7 bases clipped from V and 5 bases from J, the junction kept 7 bases outside the gene matches. This chain's CDR3 is CASARGPLTGELFF. DNA for the CDR3: TGCGCCAGCGCCAGGGGGCCCCTGACCGGGGAGCTGTTTTTT.

The V and J genes are TRBV5-1 and TRBJ2-1, with TRBD2 matching 8 bases. Germline values: CDR1 SGHRS, CDR2 YFSETQ. V gave up 0 bases and J gave up 8 bases; unmatched junction bases: 4. This CDR3 region has 14 residues. The CDR3 protein is CASSLGTGGHEQFF. DNA of the CDR3: TGCGCCAGCAGCTTGGGGACGGGAGGGCATGAGCAGTTCTTC. The full variable domain, completed using reference TRBV5-1 and TRBJ2-1, is KAGVTQTPRYLIKTRGQQVTLSCSPISGHRSVSWYQQTPGQGLQFLFEYFSETQRNKGNFPGRFSGRQFSNSRSEMNVSTLELGDSALYLCASSLGTGGHEQFFGPGTRLTVL.

This chain joins TRBV29-1 and TRBJ2-3; possibly TRBD1 for D (5 bases). Trimming pared 2 bases from V and 0 bases from J, leaving 15 bases between. The CDR3 runs 16 residues. Germline CDR1 is SQVTM and CDR2 is ANQGSEA. CDR3 sequence (DNA): TGCAGCGTTGAATCTACAGGTTTTGCTAGCACAGATACGCAGTATTTT. It codes for CSVESTGFASTDTQYF.

The chain links TRBV19 to TRBJ2-6; the D gene is possibly TRBD1 (5 bases). With 5 bases removed from V and 1 base from J, the gap between germline ends came to 9 bases. Germline CDR1 is LNHDA and CDR2 is SQIVND (reference sequence). The CDR3 is made up of 15 amino acids. The CDR3 reads CASSPDRSGANVLTF. The CDR3 coding sequence is TGTGCCAGTAGTCCAGACAGATCTGGGGCCAACGTCCTGACTTTC.

The CDR3 region is CASSQQGGLNQPQHF. The CDR3 DNA follows: TGCGCCAGCAGCCAGCAAGGAGGACTCAATCAGCCCCAGCATTTT. The gene calls are TRBV5-1 and TRBJ1-5, with unresolved D. The CDR3 spans 15 residues. Trimming left V 4 bases short and J 3 bases short, with 14 bases between. In germline, CDR1 is SGHRS, CDR2 YFSETQ.

CDR3: CASSLDRPAANYGYTF. In DNA, the CDR3 is TGCGCCAGCAGCTTGGATCGGCCAGCAGCTAACTATGGCTACACCTTC. The chain employs TRBV5-1 and TRBJ1-2; D remains ambiguous. Trimming pared 0 bases from V and 0 bases from J, leaving 12 bases between. This CDR3 spans 16 amino acids. Looked up from germline, CDR1 is SGHRS and CDR2 is YFSETQ.

The table lists this clonotype with a few counts. As DNA, the CDR3 is TGTGCCAGCAGCGTCAGCGGGGTTTCCTACAATGAGCAGTTCTTC. This sequence encodes CASSVSGVSYNEQFF. The chain employs TRBV9 and TRBJ2-1, with TRBD2 identical over 7 bases. Germline loops: CDR1 SGDLS, CDR2 YYNGEE. V dropped 2 bases and J dropped 1; count of bases not matched to a gene: 3. The CDR3 has 15 residues.

The V gene is TRBV6-1, the J gene TRBJ2-5, with 8 bases fitting TRBD2. The V segment lost 2 bases and the J segment 5 bases; nucleotides outside the gene matches: 7. This CDR3 is built from 15 residues. Germline V gene data show CDR1 as MNHNS and CDR2 as SASEGT. As DNA, the CDR3 is TGTGCCAGCAGTGAAAGGTCGGGGGGGGCGGAGACCCAGTACTTC. As protein: CASSERSGGAETQYF.

This clonotype turned up a few times. CDR3 DNA sequence: TGTGCCAGCAGCTTAGCTGGCTCTGGGGCCAACGTCCTGACTTTC. Residues: CASSLAGSGANVLTF. The V call is TRBV7-9, the J call TRBJ2-6; D is unresolved. This CDR3 is built from 15 residues. Trimming took 0 bases from V and 0 from J, leaving 3 bases between them. The V gene's germline CDR1 is SEHNR and CDR2 FQNEAQ (reference sequence).

This clonotype was detected only once. This chain uses TRBV20-1 with TRBJ2-5; tentatively, D is TRBD2 (6 bases). Trimming shortened V by 3 bases and J by 5 bases, and 16 bases separated the two germline ends. Per the germline V gene, CDR1 is DFQATT and CDR2 is SNEGSKA (reference sequence). This CDR3 is built from 14 residues. The CDR3 is CSASIAGIAETQYF. The CDR3 DNA reads TGCAGTGCTAGTATCGCGGGGATCGCGGAGACCCAGTACTTC.

This clonotype was picked up a small number of times. The CDR3 coding sequence is TGTGCCAGCAGCCGTAACAGAGGGCCCCGAGAGACCCAGTACTTC. Amino acid sequence: CASSRNRGPRETQYF. The V call is TRBV7-3, the J call TRBJ2-5, with TRBD2 as a possible D gene (5 bases). The CDR3 has 15 amino acids. V lost 5 bases to trimming and J lost 4 bases, with 17 bases between them. Germline lookup yields CDR1 SGHTA and CDR2 FQGTGA.

The table lists this clonotype with a few counts. The chain combines TRBV7-9 with TRBJ1-2; weak D call: TRBD1 (6 bases). The ends were cut back, 5 bases at V and 3 bases at J, with 13 bases in the middle. The CDR3 totals 14 residues. The germline V gene encodes CDR1 SEHNR and CDR2 FQNEAQ (reference sequence). The CDR3 DNA sequence: TGTGCCAGCAGCCTACCGACAGGACACTATGGCTACACCTTC. Its protein product is CASSLPTGHYGYTF. Drawing the rest from reference TRBV7-9 and TRBJ1-2, the complete variable domain is DTGVSQNPRHKITKRGQNVTFRCDPISEHNRLYWYRQTLGQGPEFLTYFQNEAQLEKSRLLSDRFSAERPKGSFSTLEIQRTEQGDSAMYLCASSLPTGHYGYTFGSGTRLTVV.

The J gene is TRBJ2-3, the V gene TRBV20-1; weak D call: TRBD2 (5 bases). The CDR3 consists of 16 residues. Trimming stripped 8 bases from V and 0 bases from J, with 21 bases between. Germline V gene lookup returns CDR1 DFQATT and CDR2 SNEGSKA (reference sequence). The CDR3 region has the DNA TGCAGTACAGAGGGTCGTCGACGAACTAGCACAGATACGCAGTATTTT. Encoded protein: CSTEGRRRTSTDTQYF.

This clonotype came up a few times. The rearrangement links TRBV14 to TRBJ1-1, with TRBD1 identical over 7 bases. The CDR3 extends over 15 amino acids. V lost 4 bases, J lost 5 bases, and 10 bases stayed unmatched. The germline CDR1 and CDR2 sequences are SGHDN and FVKESK. For the CDR3, the DNA is TGTGCCAGCAGCCCACGGACAGGCCGGTCGACTGAAGCTTTCTTT. This codes for CASSPRTGRSTEAFF.

This chain connects TRBV5-1 to TRBJ1-3; 10 nucleotides agree with TRBD1. The junction had 6 bases not matched to a gene; V was cut back by 4 bases and J by 2 bases. Per the germline V gene, CDR1 is SGHRS and CDR2 is YFSETQ. This CDR3 comprises 16 residues. CDR3 DNA sequence: TGCGCCAGCAGCGACCCGACAGGGGGCCCTGGAAACACCATATATTTT. As protein: CASSDPTGGPGNTIYF.

This clonotype was observed a handful of times. V and J are TRBV12-3 or TRBV12-4 and TRBJ1-1; D gene ambiguous. Trimming removed 5 bases at V and 4 bases at J, with 14 bases between. CDR3 length equals 14 residues. CDR3 amino acids: CASSRKVGGTEAFF. The CDR3 nucleotides are TGTGCCAGCAGTCGGAAGGTTGGAGGCACTGAAGCTTTCTTT.

This clonotype has a handful of counts. The chain combines TRBV28 with TRBJ1-1; no definite D call. Germline CDR1 and CDR2: MDHEN and SYDVKM. The CDR3 extends over 12 amino acids. The germline V and J ends were trimmed by 8 bases and 4 bases, with 11 bases remaining between them. CDR3 region: CASAREGTEAFF. In DNA form, the CDR3 reads TGTGCCAGCGCCCGCGAGGGCACTGAAGCTTTCTTT.

The chain uses TRBV5-1 and TRBJ1-1, with a weak D call TRBD1 (6 bases). Germline values: CDR1 SGHRS, CDR2 YFSETQ. CDR3 length: 14 residues. Trimming took off 0 bases at V and 6 bases at J, with 12 bases between the two ends. CDR3 in amino acids: CASSLDRAEPEAFF. Written as DNA, the CDR3 is TGCGCCAGCAGCTTGGACAGGGCCGAACCTGAAGCTTTCTTT.

The rearrangement uses TRBV19 and TRBJ2-3, with D perhaps TRBD2 (6 bases). Trimming took 0 bases from V and 5 from J, leaving 9 bases between them. The CDR3 spans 14 residues. In germline, CDR1 is LNHDA, CDR2 SQIVND (reference sequence). The CDR3 loop is CASSIEGGVDTQYF. The CDR3 DNA reads TGTGCCAGTAGTATAGAAGGCGGGGTAGATACGCAGTATTTT.

The rearrangement joins TRBV6-6 to TRBJ2-1; TRBD2 might be the D (6 bases). This CDR3 is built from 12 residues. In germline, CDR1 is MNHNY, CDR2 SVGAGI (reference sequence). V was trimmed by 6 bases and J by 11 bases, leaving 14 bases between them. This chain's CDR3 is CASRRDSSKQFF. CDR3 bases: TGTGCCAGCAGGAGGGACTCCTCCAAGCAGTTCTTC.

This chain links TRBV5-1 with TRBJ2-1; D is tentatively TRBD1 or TRBD2 (6 bases each). The germline V gene encodes CDR1 SGHRS and CDR2 YFSETQ. This CDR3 spans 16 amino acids. The V and J ends lost 4 bases and 8 bases respectively, with 22 bases between them. CDR3 residues: CASSPLNWGARDEQFF. The CDR3 DNA sequence: TGCGCCAGCAGCCCGCTGAATTGGGGGGCTAGGGATGAGCAGTTCTTC. The full variable domain, in which reference TRBV5-1 and TRBJ2-1 provide the parts outside the CDR3, is KAGVTQTPRYLIKTRGQQVTLSCSPISGHRSVSWYQQTPGQGLQFLFEYFSETQRNKGNFPGRFSGRQFSNSRSEMNVSTLELGDSALYLCASSPLNWGARDEQFFGPGTRLTVL.

Only a few counts were recorded for this clonotype. The chain is built from TRBV20-1 and TRBJ2-7; the D is unclear. Germline V gives CDR1 DFQATT, CDR2 SNEGSKA (reference sequence). The V end was cut by 2 bases, the J end by 6 bases, with 8 bases between. CDR3 length equals 11 residues. The CDR3 sequence: CSARPDGEQYF. As DNA, the CDR3 is TGCAGTGCTAGACCTGATGGCGAGCAGTACTTC.